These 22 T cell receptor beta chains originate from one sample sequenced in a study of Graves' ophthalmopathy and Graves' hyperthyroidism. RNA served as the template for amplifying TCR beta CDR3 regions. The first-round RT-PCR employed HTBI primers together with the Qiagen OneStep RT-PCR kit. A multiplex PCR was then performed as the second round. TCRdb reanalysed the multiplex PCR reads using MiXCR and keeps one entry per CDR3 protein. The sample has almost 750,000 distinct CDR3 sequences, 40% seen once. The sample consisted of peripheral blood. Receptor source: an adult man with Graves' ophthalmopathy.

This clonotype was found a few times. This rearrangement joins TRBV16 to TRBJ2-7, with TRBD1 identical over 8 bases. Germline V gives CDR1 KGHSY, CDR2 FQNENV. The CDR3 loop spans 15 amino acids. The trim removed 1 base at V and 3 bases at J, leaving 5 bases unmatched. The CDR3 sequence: CASSQYRDRGYEQYF. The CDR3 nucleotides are TGTGCCAGCAGCCAATATCGAGACAGGGGCTACGAGCAGTACTTC.

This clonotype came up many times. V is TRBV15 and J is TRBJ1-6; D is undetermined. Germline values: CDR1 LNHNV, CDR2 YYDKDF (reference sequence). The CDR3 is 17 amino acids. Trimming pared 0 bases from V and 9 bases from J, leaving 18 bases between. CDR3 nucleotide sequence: TGTGCCACCAGCAGAGATAGCCACTCGGTGTCGGGTTCACCCCTCCACTTT. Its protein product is CATSRDSHSVSGSPLHF.

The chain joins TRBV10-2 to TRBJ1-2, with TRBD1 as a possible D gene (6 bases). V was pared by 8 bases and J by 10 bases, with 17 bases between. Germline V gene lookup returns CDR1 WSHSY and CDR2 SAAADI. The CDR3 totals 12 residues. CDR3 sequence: CASSLRQETYTF. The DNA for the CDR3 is TGCGCCAGCTCGCTTCGACAGGAGACCTACACCTTC.

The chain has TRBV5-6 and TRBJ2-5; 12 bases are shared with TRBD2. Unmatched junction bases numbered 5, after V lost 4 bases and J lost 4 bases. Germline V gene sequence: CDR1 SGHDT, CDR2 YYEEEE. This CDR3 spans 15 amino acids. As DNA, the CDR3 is TGTGCCAGCAGCCCTTCGGGACTAGCGGGAGAGACCCAGTACTTC. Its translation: CASSPSGLAGETQYF.

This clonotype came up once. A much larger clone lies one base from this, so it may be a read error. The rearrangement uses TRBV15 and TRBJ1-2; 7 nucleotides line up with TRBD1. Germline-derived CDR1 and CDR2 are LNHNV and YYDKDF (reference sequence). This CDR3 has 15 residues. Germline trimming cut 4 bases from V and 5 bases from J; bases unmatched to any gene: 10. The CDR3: CATSIGTATPYGYTF. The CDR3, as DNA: TGTGCCACCAGCATTGGGACAGCAACGCCTTATGGCTACACCTTC.

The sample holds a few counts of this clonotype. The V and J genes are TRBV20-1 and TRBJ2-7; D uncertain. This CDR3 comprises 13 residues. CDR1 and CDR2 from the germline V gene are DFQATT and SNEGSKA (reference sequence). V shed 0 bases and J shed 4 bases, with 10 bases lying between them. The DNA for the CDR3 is TGCAGTGCTAGAGATCTCCCCTCTTACGAGCAGTACTTC. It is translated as CSARDLPSYEQYF.

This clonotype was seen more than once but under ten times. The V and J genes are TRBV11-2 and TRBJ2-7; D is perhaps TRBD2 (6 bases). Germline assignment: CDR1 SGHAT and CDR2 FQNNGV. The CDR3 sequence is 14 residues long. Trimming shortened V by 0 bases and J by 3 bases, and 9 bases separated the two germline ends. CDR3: CASSLEGLRYEQYF. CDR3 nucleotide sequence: TGTGCCAGCAGCTTAGAGGGACTCCGCTACGAGCAGTACTTC.

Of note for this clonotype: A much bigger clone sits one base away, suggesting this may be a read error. Here the CDR3 DNA reads TGTGCCAGCAGTGAGGACATCTACGAGCAGTACTTC. It yields the protein CASSEDIYEQYF. V and J are TRBV2 and TRBJ2-7; tentatively, D is TRBD1 (5 bases). Germline V lookup: CDR1 SNHLY, CDR2 FYNNEI. This CDR3 contains 12 residues. V dropped 3 bases and J dropped 3 bases, with 6 bases sitting between them.

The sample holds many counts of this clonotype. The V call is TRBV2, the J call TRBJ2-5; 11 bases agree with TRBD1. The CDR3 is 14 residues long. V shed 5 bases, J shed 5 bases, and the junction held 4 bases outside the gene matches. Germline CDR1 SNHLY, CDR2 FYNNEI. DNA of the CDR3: TGTGCCAGCAGTAGGGACAGGGGGGGGGAGACCCAGTACTTC. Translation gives CASSRDRGGETQYF.

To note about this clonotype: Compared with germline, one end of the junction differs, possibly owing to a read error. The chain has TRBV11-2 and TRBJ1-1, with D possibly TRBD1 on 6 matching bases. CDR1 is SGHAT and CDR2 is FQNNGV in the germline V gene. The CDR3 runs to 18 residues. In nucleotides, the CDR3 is TGTGCCAGCAGCTTAATTCCCCTTTCAACCCTCCGGGACACTGAGGCTTTCTTT. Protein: CASSLIPLSTLRDTEAFF.

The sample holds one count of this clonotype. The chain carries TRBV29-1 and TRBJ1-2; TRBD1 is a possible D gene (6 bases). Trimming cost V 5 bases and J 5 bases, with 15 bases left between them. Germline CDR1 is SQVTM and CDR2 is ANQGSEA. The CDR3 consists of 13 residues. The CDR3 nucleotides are TGCAGCGTTACTAGCGGGGGCGTGTATGGCTACACCTTC. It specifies CSVTSGGVYGYTF. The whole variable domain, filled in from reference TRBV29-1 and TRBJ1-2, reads SAVISQKPSRDICQRGTSLTIQCQVDSQVTMMFWYRQQPGQSLTLIATANQGSEATYESGFVIDKFPISRPNLTFSTLTVSNMSPEDSSIYLCSVTSGGVYGYTFGSGTRLTVV.

The CDR3 nucleotides read TGTGCCAGCAGCCCATGGCCGCAGGGAAGCTCCTACGAGCAGTACTTC. Translation gives CASSPWPQGSSYEQYF. J is TRBJ2-7 and V is TRBV2; the D gene is possibly TRBD1 (5 bases). The CDR3 contains 16 residues. In germline, CDR1 is SNHLY, CDR2 FYNNEI. V was shortened by 6 bases and J by 0 bases, with 18 bases between the two germline ends.

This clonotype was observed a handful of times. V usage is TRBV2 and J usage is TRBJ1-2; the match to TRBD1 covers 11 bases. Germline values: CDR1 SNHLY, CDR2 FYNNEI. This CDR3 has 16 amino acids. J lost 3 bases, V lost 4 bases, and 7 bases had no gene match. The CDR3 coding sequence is TGTGCCAGCAGTGCCGGACAGGGGGCTCTTCACTATGGCTACACCTTC. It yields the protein CASSAGQGALHYGYTF.

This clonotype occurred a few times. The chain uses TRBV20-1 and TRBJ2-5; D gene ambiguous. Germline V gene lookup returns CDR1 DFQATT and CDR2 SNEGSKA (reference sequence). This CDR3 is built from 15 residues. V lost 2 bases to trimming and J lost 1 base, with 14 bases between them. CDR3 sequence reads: CSARKLAYVQETQYF. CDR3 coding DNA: TGCAGTGCTAGAAAGTTAGCCTACGTCCAAGAGACCCAGTACTTC.

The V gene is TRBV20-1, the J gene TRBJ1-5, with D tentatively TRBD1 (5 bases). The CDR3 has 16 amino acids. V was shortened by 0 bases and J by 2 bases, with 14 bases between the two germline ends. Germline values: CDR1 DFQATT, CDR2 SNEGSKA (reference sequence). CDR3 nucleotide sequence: TGCAGTGCTAGAGACCCCCGGGACGGAGGCAATCAGCCCCAGCATTTT. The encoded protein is CSARDPRDGGNQPQHF.

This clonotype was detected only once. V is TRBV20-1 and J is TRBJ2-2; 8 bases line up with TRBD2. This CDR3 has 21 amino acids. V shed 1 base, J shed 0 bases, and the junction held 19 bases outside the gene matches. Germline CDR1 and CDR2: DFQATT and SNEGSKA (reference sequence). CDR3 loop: CSARAASGLAGQIANTGELFF. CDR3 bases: TGCAGTGCTAGAGCCGCATCCGGGCTAGCGGGCCAAATAGCGAACACCGGGGAGCTGTTTTTT.

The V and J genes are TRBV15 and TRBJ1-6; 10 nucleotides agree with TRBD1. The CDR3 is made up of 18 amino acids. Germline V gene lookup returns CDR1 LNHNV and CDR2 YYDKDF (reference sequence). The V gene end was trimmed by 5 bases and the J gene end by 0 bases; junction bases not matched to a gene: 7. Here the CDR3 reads CATSLRQGANSYNSPLHF. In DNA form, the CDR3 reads TGTGCCACCAGCCTCCGACAGGGGGCTAACTCCTATAATTCACCCCTCCACTTT.

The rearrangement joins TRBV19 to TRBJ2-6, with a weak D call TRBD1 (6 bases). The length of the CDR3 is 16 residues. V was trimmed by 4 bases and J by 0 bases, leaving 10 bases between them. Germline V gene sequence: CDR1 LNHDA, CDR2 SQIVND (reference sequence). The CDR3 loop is CASSTGQFSGANVLTF. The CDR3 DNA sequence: TGTGCCAGTAGTACCGGACAGTTCTCTGGGGCCAACGTCCTGACTTTC.

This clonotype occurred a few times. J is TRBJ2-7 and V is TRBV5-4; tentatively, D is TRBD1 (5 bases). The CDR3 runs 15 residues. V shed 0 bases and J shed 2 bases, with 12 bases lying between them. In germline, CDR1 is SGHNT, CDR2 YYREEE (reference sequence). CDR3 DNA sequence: TGTGCCAGCAGCTTGGACGGCAGGGCCCCCTACGAGCAGTACTTC. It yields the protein CASSLDGRAPYEQYF.

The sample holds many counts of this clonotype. The CDR3 DNA follows: TGCAGCGTTAGCGGGGGCGCCTACGAGCAGTACTTC. Protein: CSVSGGAYEQYF. The rearrangement links TRBV29-1 to TRBJ2-7; TRBD2 agrees at 8 bases. Germline assignment: CDR1 SQVTM and CDR2 ANQGSEA. With 5 bases clipped from V and 2 bases from J, the junction kept 2 bases outside the gene matches. The CDR3 sequence is 12 residues long.

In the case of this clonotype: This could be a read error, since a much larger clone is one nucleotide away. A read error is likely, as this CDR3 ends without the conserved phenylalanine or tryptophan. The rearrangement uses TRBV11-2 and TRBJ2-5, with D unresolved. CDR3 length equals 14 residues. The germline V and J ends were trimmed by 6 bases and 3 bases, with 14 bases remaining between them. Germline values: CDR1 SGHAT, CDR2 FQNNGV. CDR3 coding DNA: TGTGCCAGCAGTCTAGGGTCTTCGAAAGAGACCCAGTACGTC. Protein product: CASSLGSSKETQYV.

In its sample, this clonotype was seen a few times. Here the CDR3 DNA reads TGTGCCAGTACCCAGAGGGGTGCCGGGGCCAACGTCCTGACTTTC. Amino acids: CASTQRGAGANVLTF. J is TRBJ2-6 and V is TRBV19; D tentatively fits TRBD1 or TRBD2 (5 bases each). V was trimmed by 7 bases and J by 4 bases, leaving 14 bases between them. Germline V lookup: CDR1 LNHDA, CDR2 SQIVND (reference sequence). The CDR3 is 15 amino acids.